Following are 29 T cell receptor beta chains from one sample sequenced in a study of blood T cell repertoires in COVID-19. Only in-frame clones appear in the TCRdb table, and some are missing; sequencing was by immunoSEQ multiplex PCR. The sample contains about 320,000 clones, 85% to 95% of which appear only once. Sequencing was performed on PBMCs or T cells enriched from blood (not recorded which). The receptors shown here come from a young woman who had been exposed to COVID-19.

CDR3 amino acids: CASSGWDRGNEQYF. The CDR3 DNA follows: TGTGCCAGCAGTGGATGGGACAGGGGGAACGAGCAGTACTTC. The V and J genes are TRBV2 and TRBJ2-7; 11 bases agree with TRBD1. Germline lookup yields CDR1 SNHLY and CDR2 FYNNEI. The V and J ends lost 4 bases and 5 bases, in that order; junction bases with no gene match: 4. This CDR3 has 14 residues.

The V gene is TRBV9, the J gene TRBJ1-2, with a weak D call TRBD1 (6 bases). Germline V gene sequence: CDR1 SGDLS, CDR2 YYNGEE. V lost 4 bases and J lost 2, with 15 bases in between. The CDR3 totals 15 residues. CDR3 nucleotides: TGTGCCAGCAGCCCTCGAACTCAGGGGAACTATGGCTACACCTTC. The encoded protein is CASSPRTQGNYGYTF. Full variable domain (missing parts from reference TRBV9 and TRBJ1-2): DSGVTQTPKHLITATGQRVTLRCSPRSGDLSVYWYQQSLDQGLQFLIQYYNGEERAKGNILERFSAQQFPDLHSELNLSSLELGDSALYFCASSPRTQGNYGYTFGSGTRLTVV.

This chain uses TRBV29-1 with TRBJ1-2; no clear D gene. Trimming took off 3 bases at V and 6 bases at J, with 5 bases between the two ends. This CDR3 region has 10 residues. Germline CDR1 reads SQVTM; CDR2 reads ANQGSEA. CDR3: CSVDGDGYTF. For the CDR3, the DNA is TGCAGCGTTGACGGGGATGGCTACACCTTC.

The rearrangement links TRBV7-2 to TRBJ2-1, with D maybe TRBD2 (7 bases). V gave up 1 base and J gave up 2 bases, with 12 bases separating them. There are 16 residues in the CDR3. CDR1 is SGHTA and CDR2 is FQGNSA in the germline V gene. The CDR3 bases are TGTGCCAGCAGCTTAGGGGGAGGGGGGACCTACAATGAGCAGTTCTTC. Translated, it gives CASSLGGGGTYNEQFF.

The chain couples TRBV7-9 to TRBJ1-1; no firm D call. The V gene lost 9 bases and the J gene lost 1 base, with 15 bases spanning the gap. The V gene's germline CDR1 is SEHNR and CDR2 FQNEAQ (reference sequence). The CDR3 runs 14 residues. The CDR3 DNA reads TGTGCCAGTCGGATTACGGGAAGGAACACTGAAGCTTTCTTT. As protein: CASRITGRNTEAFF.

To note about this clone: The same CDR3 can be traced to other DNA sequences in this sample. V and J are TRBV13 and TRBJ2-7; TRBD1 agrees at 10 bases. J lost 2 bases, V lost 5 bases, and 3 bases had no gene match. The CDR3 has 14 amino acids. The germline V gene has CDR1 PRHDT and CDR2 FYEKMQ (reference sequence). CDR3 sequence: CASSLGQGAYEQYF. The CDR3 DNA sequence: TGTGCCAGCAGCCTCGGACAGGGGGCCTACGAGCAGTACTTC.

The genes are TRBV2 and TRBJ1-3; 8 nucleotides line up with TRBD1. After removal of 5 bases from V and 3 bases from J, the junction contained 3 bases not matched to a gene. The CDR3 covers 14 residues. Germline V gene data show CDR1 as SNHLY and CDR2 as FYNNEI. The CDR3 DNA sequence: TGTGCCAGCAGTTACAGGGGGTATGGAAACACCATATATTTT. It yields the protein CASSYRGYGNTIYF.

This chain connects TRBV27 to TRBJ2-2; unclear D gene. The CDR3 runs 13 residues. Trimming pared 1 base from V and 7 bases from J, leaving 7 bases between. Germline V gene sequence: CDR1 MNHEY, CDR2 SMNVEV (reference sequence). The CDR3 nucleotides are TGTGCCAGCAGTTTATACAGTGACGGGGAGCTGTTTTTT. Translation: CASSLYSDGELFF.

The chain joins TRBV3-1 (or the pseudogene TRBV3-2) to TRBJ2-7; 10 positions match TRBD1. Germline CDR1 LGHDT, CDR2 YNNKEL (reference sequence). The CDR3 contains 14 residues. With V trimmed by 7 bases and J by 3 bases, 6 bases remained unmatched. The CDR3 DNA reads TGTGCCAGCACCCACCGGGACAGGGGCTACGAGCAGTACTTC. This gives the protein CASTHRDRGYEQYF.

The chain combines TRBV30 with TRBJ1-1; perhaps TRBD1 as D (5 bases). CDR1 is GTSNPN, CDR2 SVGIG, per germline (reference sequence). This CDR3 contains 12 residues. V lost 1 base to trimming and J lost 8 bases, with 11 bases between them. The CDR3 region is CAWSATRGEAFF. The CDR3 coding sequence is TGTGCCTGGAGTGCCACCCGGGGGGAAGCTTTCTTT.

The chain carries TRBV5-1 and TRBJ2-7; TRBD1 matches at 8 bases. Germline assignment: CDR1 SGHRS and CDR2 YFSETQ. Trimming at V came to 4 bases and at J to 3 bases, leaving 3 bases not matched to a gene. CDR3 length: 13 residues. The DNA for the CDR3 is TGCGCCAGCAGCAACGGACAGGGCTACGAGCAGTACTTC. Translation: CASSNGQGYEQYF.

The DNA of the CDR3 is TGTGCCAGCAGCGTAGCCCCAGGTGGGGAGCAGTTCTTC. Encoded protein: CASSVAPGGEQFF. The chain employs TRBV9 and TRBJ2-1; D is unclear. Germline V gene lookup returns CDR1 SGDLS and CDR2 YYNGEE. The CDR3 contains 13 residues. V was cut by 0 bases and J by 10 bases, with 11 bases left in between.

The J gene is TRBJ1-1, the V gene TRBV6-2 or TRBV6-3, with D possibly being TRBD1 (5 bases). V lost 7 bases and J 1 base, leaving 13 bases between the germline ends. The CDR3 loop spans 14 amino acids. Germline CDR1 and CDR2: MNHEY and SVGEGT. The CDR3 nucleotides read TGTGCCAGCACCCCCTGGGGCAGGAACACTGAAGCTTTCTTT. Protein sequence: CASTPWGRNTEAFF.

The V gene is TRBV7-9, the J gene TRBJ1-2; D remains ambiguous. Germline V gene data show CDR1 as SEHNR and CDR2 as FQNEAQ (reference sequence). Trimming shortened V by 5 bases and J by 0 bases, and 10 bases separated the two germline ends. The CDR3 totals 14 residues. CDR3 sequence: CASSLSVSNYGYTF. DNA for the CDR3: TGTGCCAGCAGCCTGTCGGTATCTAACTATGGCTACACCTTC.

The V call is TRBV9, the J call TRBJ2-1; 8 bases fit TRBD2. In germline, CDR1 is SGDLS, CDR2 YYNGEE. This CDR3 is 15 amino acids long. V dropped 4 bases and J dropped 6; count of bases not matched to a gene: 9. The CDR3 loop is CASSLSGDRPNEQFF. CDR3 DNA sequence: TGTGCCAGCAGCCTTAGCGGGGATCGGCCCAATGAGCAGTTCTTC.

This clone was observed a single time. This chain uses TRBV7-2 with TRBJ2-2, with D perhaps TRBD2 (7 bases). The length of the CDR3 is 18 residues. CDR1 SGHTA and CDR2 FQGNSA come from the germline V gene. Trimming removed 1 base from V and 2 bases from J, with 17 bases in between. CDR3 sequence reads: CASSLGVGGGPNTGELFF. DNA for the CDR3: TGTGCCAGCAGCTTAGGTGTAGGGGGGGGGCCCAACACCGGGGAGCTGTTTTTT. The variable domain in full, completed from reference TRBV7-2 and TRBJ2-2, reads GAGVSQSPSNKVTEKGKDVELRCDPISGHTALYWYRQSLGQGLEFLIYFQGNSAPDKSGLPSDRFSAERTGGSVSTLTIQRTQQEDSAVYLCASSLGVGGGPNTGELFFGEGSRLTVL.

The chain is built from TRBV5-1 and TRBJ2-1; 8 bases match TRBD1. V was pared by 7 bases and J by 5 bases, with 5 bases of the junction left unmatched. This CDR3 is built from 13 residues. Germline V gene sequence: CDR1 SGHRS, CDR2 YFSETQ. CDR3 sequence (DNA): TGCGCCAGCGGACAGGGTACGAACAATGAGCAGTTCTTC. Translating it yields CASGQGTNNEQFF.

The gene calls are TRBV7-8 and TRBJ2-7; 7 bases map to TRBD2. The ends lost 5 bases at V and 2 bases at J; junction bases unmatched: 6. Germline V lookup: CDR1 SGHVS, CDR2 FQNEAQ. The CDR3 runs to 14 residues. The CDR3 sequence is CASSVGGGPYEQYF. CDR3 DNA sequence: TGTGCCAGCAGCGTGGGCGGGGGACCCTACGAGCAGTACTTC.

This clone has just one count. The chain joins TRBV5-1 to TRBJ1-1; tentatively, D is TRBD1 (6 bases). Trimming stripped 4 bases from V and 0 bases from J, with 13 bases between. Germline values: CDR1 SGHRS, CDR2 YFSETQ. CDR3 length: 15 amino acids. CDR3 sequence: CASSRGGLMNTEAFF. CDR3 sequence (DNA): TGCGCCAGCAGCCGGGGGGGCTTAATGAACACTGAAGCTTTCTTT.

The J gene is TRBJ1-3, the V gene TRBV6-6; D is unresolved. Trimming cost V 6 bases and J 4 bases, with 13 bases left between them. This CDR3 region has 14 residues. Germline assignment: CDR1 MNHNY and CDR2 SVGAGI (reference sequence). For the CDR3, the DNA is TGTGCCAGCAGCCCCTCGGAGTCCGGAAACACCATATATTTT. Translating it yields CASSPSESGNTIYF.

The genes are TRBV24-1 and TRBJ1-2, with D possibly TRBD1 on 6 matching bases. The CDR3 spans 13 residues. V was cut by 6 bases and J by 8 bases, with 15 bases left in between. Germline CDR1 and CDR2: KGHDR and SFDVKD. The CDR3 loop reads CATSLQGFRGYTF. Written as DNA, the CDR3 is TGTGCCACCAGTCTACAGGGATTTCGCGGCTACACCTTC.

The chain couples TRBV5-6 to TRBJ2-7; the D gene is possibly TRBD1 (5 bases). Trimming shortened V by 5 bases and J by 9 bases, and 15 bases separated the two germline ends. This CDR3 contains 12 residues. Germline V gene sequence: CDR1 SGHDT, CDR2 YYEEEE. The CDR3: CASSRDSVGQYF. The CDR3 nucleotides read TGTGCCAGCAGTAGAGACAGCGTTGGGCAGTACTTC.

The J gene is TRBJ2-5, the V gene TRBV9, with 11 bases matching TRBD2. CDR1 and CDR2 from the germline V gene are SGDLS and YYNGEE. This CDR3 has 18 residues. The V and J ends lost 0 bases and 1 base, in that order; junction bases with no gene match: 8. The CDR3 coding sequence is TGTGCCAGCAGCGTAGGCGGTCTAGCGGGGGGCTTCCAAGAGACCCAGTACTTC. Amino acids: CASSVGGLAGGFQETQYF.

The V and J genes are TRBV18 and TRBJ1-5; 10 nucleotides align to TRBD1. V lost 4 bases and J lost 6; bases outside the gene matches: 9. Germline values: CDR1 KGHSH, CDR2 LQKENI. The CDR3 runs to 16 residues. CDR3 DNA: TGTGCCAGCTCACTAGGGACAGGGGATACGGGTCAGCCCCAGCATTTT. Translation gives CASSLGTGDTGQPQHF.

This chain joins TRBV11-1 and TRBJ2-5, with D tentatively TRBD2 (6 bases). Germline lookup yields CDR1 SGHAT and CDR2 FQDESV (reference sequence). With 2 bases removed from V and 4 bases from J, the gap between germline ends came to 11 bases. This CDR3 spans 14 amino acids. The CDR3 loop is CASSLSGRGETQYF. For the CDR3, the DNA is TGTGCCAGCAGCTTAAGCGGGCGGGGAGAGACCCAGTACTTC.

The chain has TRBV5-1 and TRBJ2-1; 12 nucleotides match TRBD2. CDR1 and CDR2 from the germline V gene are SGHRS and YFSETQ. The CDR3 runs 15 residues. The V gene end was trimmed by 4 bases and the J gene end by 8 bases; junction bases not matched to a gene: 7. CDR3 nucleotide sequence: TGCGCCAGCAGCAGGACTAGCGGGGTAATACATGAGCAGTTCTTC. Its protein is CASSRTSGVIHEQFF.

The chain couples TRBV30 to TRBJ1-5; 8 nucleotides match TRBD1. CDR3 length: 16 amino acids. V lost 1 base and J lost 2; bases outside the gene matches: 7. The V gene's germline CDR1 is GTSNPN and CDR2 SVGIG (reference sequence). The CDR3 region is CAWSGQGAGGNQPQHF. The DNA for the CDR3 is TGTGCCTGGAGTGGTCAGGGGGCCGGGGGCAATCAGCCCCAGCATTTT. Using reference TRBV30 and TRBJ1-5 for the parts outside the CDR3, the full variable domain is SQTIHQWPATLVQPVGSPLSLECTVEGTSNPNLYWYRQAAGRGLQLLFYSVGIGQISSEVPQNLSASRPQDRQFILSSKKLLLSDSGFYLCAWSGQGAGGNQPQHFGDGTRLSIL.

The chain has TRBV19 and TRBJ1-6; TRBD1 agrees at 9 bases. The J segment lost 7 bases and the V segment lost 10 bases, leaving 5 bases of the junction unmatched. CDR3 length equals 13 residues. Germline assignment: CDR1 LNHDA and CDR2 SQIVND (reference sequence). The CDR3 sequence is CANGTGWNSPLHF. Here the CDR3 DNA reads TGTGCCAACGGGACAGGGTGGAATTCACCCCTCCACTTT.

The chain joins TRBV9 to TRBJ2-7, with TRBD2 as a possible D gene (6 bases). Germline-derived CDR1 and CDR2 are SGDLS and YYNGEE. Trimming removed 1 base from V and 6 bases from J, with 11 bases in between. The CDR3 spans 13 residues. The CDR3 nucleotides read TGTGCCAGCAGCGTAACCTCGGAGGGCGAGCAGTACTTC. It encodes CASSVTSEGEQYF.